This T cell receptor (beta chain) was recorded in a study of cytotoxic CD8 clonotypes in ibrutinib-treated CLL. On the study more broadly: Included were 11 relapsed/refractory and about 14 treatment-naive patients, of whom 17 were IGHV unmutated. The authors obtained response samples at a median of about 12 months of treatment, range 6 to 36.

This clone was found a few times. Its antigen is currently unknown. The junction departs from germline at one end; a sequencing error may be responsible. Study results and caveats: Clonality went up at the time of ibrutinib response, stayed stable in sustained remission, and later dropped back toward its baseline level at progression.

Germline values: CDR1 SGHTA, CDR2 FQGNSA. This CDR3 contains 12 residues. Sequencing used immunoSEQ multiplex PCR; TCRdb keeps in-frame clones, though not all of them. Among nearly 50,000 clones, about three fifths were seen once, and the ten largest hold about 27%. Genomic DNA in an amount of approximately 2 micrograms was extracted from cryopreserved PBMCs and used for the preparation of TCR beta libraries. The sequence was obtained from a human donor with chronic lymphocytic leukemia. The chain has TRBV7-2 and TRBJ1-2; D is unclear. The sequences come from PBMCs, collected after 24 months of ibrutinib treatment. For the CDR3, the DNA is TGTGCCAGCAGCTTAGGGGCGGGGAGCTACGCCTTC. Translated: CASSLGAGSYAF.